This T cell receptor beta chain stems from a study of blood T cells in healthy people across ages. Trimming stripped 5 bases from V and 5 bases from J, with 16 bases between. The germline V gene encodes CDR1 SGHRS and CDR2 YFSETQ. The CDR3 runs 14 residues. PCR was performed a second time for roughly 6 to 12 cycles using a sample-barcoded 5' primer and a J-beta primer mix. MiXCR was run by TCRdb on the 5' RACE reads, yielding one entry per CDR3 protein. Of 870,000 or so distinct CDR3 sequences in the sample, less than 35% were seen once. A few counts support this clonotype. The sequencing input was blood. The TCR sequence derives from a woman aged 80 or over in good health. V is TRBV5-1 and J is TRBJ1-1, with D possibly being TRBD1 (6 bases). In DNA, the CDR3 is TGCGCCAGCAGGCCGACTTCTAGGGGGACTGAAGCTTTCTTT. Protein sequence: CASRPTSRGTEAFF.